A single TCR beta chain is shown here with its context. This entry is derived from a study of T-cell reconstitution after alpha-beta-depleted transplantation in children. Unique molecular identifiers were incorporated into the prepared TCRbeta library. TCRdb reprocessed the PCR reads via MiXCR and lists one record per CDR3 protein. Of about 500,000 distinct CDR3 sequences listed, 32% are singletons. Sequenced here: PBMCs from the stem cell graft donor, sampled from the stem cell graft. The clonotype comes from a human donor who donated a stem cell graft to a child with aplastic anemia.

The DNA for the CDR3 is TGTGCCAGCAGCTTAGTTAGCGGCCGATACAATGAGCAGTTCTTC. It translates to CASSLVSGRYNEQFF. The chain has TRBV11-2 and TRBJ2-1; a possible D gene is TRBD2 (6 bases). The V gene's germline CDR1 is SGHAT and CDR2 FQNNGV. V lost 1 base, J lost 4 bases, and 11 bases lay in between. This CDR3 contains 15 residues.